The T cell receptor beta chain described here comes from a study of identical twins' blood T cells. On this clonotype itself: Its matching antigen is unknown.

The germline CDR1 and CDR2 sequences are PRHDT and FYEKMQ (reference sequence). The CDR3 totals 16 residues. The V and J ends lost 5 bases and 1 base respectively, with 15 bases between them. TCRdb passed the 5' RACE reads through MiXCR, listing each CDR3 protein once. The table records a few hundred thousand distinct CDR3 sequences, roughly 30% of them present only once. Whole-study findings and limits: Twins reportedly had markedly more similar V usage than unrelated donors, even among out-of-frame TCRbeta clonotypes.

The material sequenced was PBMCs. The J gene is TRBJ1-5, the V gene TRBV13; D is ambiguous. This clonotype originated in a woman aged 18-49 years in good health. CDR3 amino acids: CASSPGRARSNQPQHF. CDR3 coding DNA: TGTGCCAGCAGCCCCGGGAGGGCGAGGAGCAATCAGCCCCAGCATTTT.